This T cell receptor beta chain was sequenced during a study of T cells after yellow fever vaccination. Study-level results: Primary-vaccination clones mostly resurfaced post-booster (96% CD4, approximately 87% CD8).

This clonotype was seen a handful of times. Antigen unknown. UMIs and a universal primer site were added when TCR cDNA was made by 5'RACE template switching. From the 5' RACE reads, TCRdb called clonotypes with MiXCR, one entry per CDR3 protein. The repertoire holds 200,000 to 300,000 distinct CDR3 sequences, with 6.7% as singletons. The V gene end was trimmed by 9 bases and the J gene end by 1 base; junction bases not matched to a gene: 12. This CDR3 has 16 residues. The germline gives CDR1 LNHDA, CDR2 SQIVND (reference sequence). The sequence was collected from a man between 25 and 39 years old who received the YFV17D yellow fever vaccine. The sample here was CD4+ T cells sorted from PBMCs, taken on the day of the yellow fever booster vaccination. The chain couples TRBV19 to TRBJ2-5; 9 bases match TRBD2. The CDR3 here is CARGNKVAGVQETQYF. CDR3 in DNA: TGTGCCAGAGGGAATAAGGTAGCGGGAGTCCAAGAGACCCAGTACTTC.